This T cell receptor (beta chain) was recovered during a study of identifying expanded T cells in peripheral blood. Sequencing used immunoSEQ multiplex PCR; TCRdb keeps in-frame clones, though not all of them. The sample has some 99,000 clones, 88% seen once; the top ten hold approximately 8%. This clone was recorded only once. Its antigen is not identified. General observations from the study: Clone count variance between roughly two-week samples rose with total template count. Differentially abundant clones: about 1.3 between replicates, around 17 at around 15 days, around 19 at four.

Healthy donors had no documented immune events, such as infections, while sampled. The sequence was collected from a person aged 18 to 70 in good health. The sequencing sample was made of blood.

The CDR3 DNA is TGTGCCAGCAGGCGAGAGGGGAGCACAGATACGCAGTATTTT. Translation gives CASRREGSTDTQYF. V and J are TRBV2 and TRBJ2-3; either TRBD1 or TRBD2 may supply D (5 bases each). There are 14 residues in the CDR3. Germline V gene sequence: CDR1 SNHLY, CDR2 FYNNEI. V lost 6 bases and J lost 0, with 10 bases in between.